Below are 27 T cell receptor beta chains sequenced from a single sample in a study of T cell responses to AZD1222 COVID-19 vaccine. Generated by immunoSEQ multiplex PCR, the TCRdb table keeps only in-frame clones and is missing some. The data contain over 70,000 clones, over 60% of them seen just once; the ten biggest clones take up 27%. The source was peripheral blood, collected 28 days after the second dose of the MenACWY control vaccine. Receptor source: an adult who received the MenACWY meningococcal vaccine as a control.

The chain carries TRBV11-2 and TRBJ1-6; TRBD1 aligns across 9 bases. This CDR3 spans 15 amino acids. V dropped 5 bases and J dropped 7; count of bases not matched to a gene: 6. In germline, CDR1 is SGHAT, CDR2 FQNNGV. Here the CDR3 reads CASSLWTGENSPLHF. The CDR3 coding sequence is TGTGCCAGCAGCCTTTGGACAGGGGAAAATTCACCCCTCCACTTT.

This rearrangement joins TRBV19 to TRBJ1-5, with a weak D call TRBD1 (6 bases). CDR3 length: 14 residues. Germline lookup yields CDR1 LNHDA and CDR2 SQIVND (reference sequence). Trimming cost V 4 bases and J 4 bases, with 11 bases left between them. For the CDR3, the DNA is TGTGCCAGTAGTACCCAGGGGACTAATCAGCCCCAGCATTTT. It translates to CASSTQGTNQPQHF.

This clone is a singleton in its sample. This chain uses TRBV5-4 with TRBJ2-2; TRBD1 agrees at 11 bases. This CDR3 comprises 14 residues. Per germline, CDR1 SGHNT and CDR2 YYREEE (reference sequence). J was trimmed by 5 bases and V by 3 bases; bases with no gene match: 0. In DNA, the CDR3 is TGTGCCAGCAGCTGGGACAGGGGGACCGGGGAGCTGTTTTTT. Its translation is CASSWDRGTGELFF.

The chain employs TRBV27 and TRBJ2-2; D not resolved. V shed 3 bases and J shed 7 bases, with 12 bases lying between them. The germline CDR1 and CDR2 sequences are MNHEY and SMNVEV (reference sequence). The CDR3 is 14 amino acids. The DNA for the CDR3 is TGTGCCAGCAGTTTTGCTGGGTCTGGCGGGGAGCTGTTTTTT. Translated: CASSFAGSGGELFF.

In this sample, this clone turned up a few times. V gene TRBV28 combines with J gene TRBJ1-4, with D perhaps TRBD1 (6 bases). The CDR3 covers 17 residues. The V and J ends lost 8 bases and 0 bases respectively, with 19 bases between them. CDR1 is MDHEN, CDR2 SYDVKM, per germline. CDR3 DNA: TGTGCCAGCGGCGTAGCGCTTGGGACACCAACTAATGAAAAACTGTTTTTT. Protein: CASGVALGTPTNEKLFF.

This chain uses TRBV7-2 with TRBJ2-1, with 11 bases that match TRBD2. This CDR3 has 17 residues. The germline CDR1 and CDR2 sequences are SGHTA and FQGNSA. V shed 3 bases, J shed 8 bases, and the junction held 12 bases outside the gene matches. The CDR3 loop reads CASSFSPLAGGWDEQFF. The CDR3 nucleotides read TGTGCCAGCAGCTTTTCACCTCTAGCGGGGGGCTGGGATGAGCAGTTCTTC.

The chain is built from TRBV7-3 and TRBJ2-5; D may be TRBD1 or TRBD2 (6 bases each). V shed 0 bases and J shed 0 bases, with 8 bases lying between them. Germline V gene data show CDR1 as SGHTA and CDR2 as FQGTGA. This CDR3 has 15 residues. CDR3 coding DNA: TGTGCCAGCAGCTTAACAGGGGGGTACCAAGAGACCCAGTACTTC. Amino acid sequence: CASSLTGGYQETQYF.

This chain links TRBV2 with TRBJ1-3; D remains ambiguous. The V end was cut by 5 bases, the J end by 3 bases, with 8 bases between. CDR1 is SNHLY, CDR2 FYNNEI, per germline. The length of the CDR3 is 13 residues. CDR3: CASSSGYGNTIYF. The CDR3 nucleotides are TGTGCCAGCAGTTCGGGTTATGGAAACACCATATATTTT.

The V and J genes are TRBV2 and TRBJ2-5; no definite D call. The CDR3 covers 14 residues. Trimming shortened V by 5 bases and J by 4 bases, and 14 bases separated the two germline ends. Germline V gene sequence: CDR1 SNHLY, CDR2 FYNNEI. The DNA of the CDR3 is TGTGCCAGCAGTTTCGGTCCCCTGGGAGAGACCCAGTACTTC. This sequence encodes CASSFGPLGETQYF.

The CDR3: CASSLVGGSTDTQYF. The CDR3, as DNA: TGTGCCAGCAGCCTCGTAGGGGGAAGCACAGATACGCAGTATTTT. This chain uses TRBV14 with TRBJ2-3; weak D call: TRBD1 (6 bases). Germline loops: CDR1 SGHDN, CDR2 FVKESK. V lost 4 bases and J lost 0, with 11 bases in between. This CDR3 region has 15 residues.

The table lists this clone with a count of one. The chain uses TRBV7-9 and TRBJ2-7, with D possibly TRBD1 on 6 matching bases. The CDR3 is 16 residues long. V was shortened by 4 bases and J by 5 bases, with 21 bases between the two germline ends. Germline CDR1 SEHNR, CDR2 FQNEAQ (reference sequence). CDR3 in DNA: TGTGCCAGCAGCTCCGTCAAGGGGCAGGGGAAAAACGAGCAGTACTTC. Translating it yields CASSSVKGQGKNEQYF.

CDR3 bases: TGTGCCAGCAGCTTGAATGGCCTCCCGAACACTGAAGCTTTCTTT. It encodes CASSLNGLPNTEAFF. The chain is built from TRBV5-5 and TRBJ1-1; unclear D gene. The CDR3 length is 15 residues. V lost 1 base and J 1 base, leaving 11 bases between the germline ends. In germline, CDR1 is SGHKS, CDR2 YYEKEE (reference sequence).

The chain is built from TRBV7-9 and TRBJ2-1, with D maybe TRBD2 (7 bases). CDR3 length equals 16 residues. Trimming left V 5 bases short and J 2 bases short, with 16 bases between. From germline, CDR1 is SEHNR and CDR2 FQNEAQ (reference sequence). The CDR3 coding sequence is TGTGCCAGCAGCCGAATGAGGGGGGGTGCCTACAATGAGCAGTTCTTC. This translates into CASSRMRGGAYNEQFF.

The CDR3 bases are TGTGCCAGCAGCCAGGACTTGACCTACGAGCAGTACTTC. Protein product: CASSQDLTYEQYF. V and J are TRBV3-1 (or the pseudogene TRBV3-2) and TRBJ2-7; the D gene is possibly TRBD2 (5 bases). V lost 3 bases and J 2 bases, leaving 8 bases between the germline ends. The CDR3 sequence is 13 residues long. Germline assignment: CDR1 LGHDT and CDR2 YNNKEL (reference sequence).

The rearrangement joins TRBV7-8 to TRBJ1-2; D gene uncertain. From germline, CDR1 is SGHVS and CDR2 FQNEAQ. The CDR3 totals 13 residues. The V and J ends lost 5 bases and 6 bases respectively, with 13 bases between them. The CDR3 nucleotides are TGTGCCAGCAGCCTCACAGTTGCCGATGGCTACACCTTC. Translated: CASSLTVADGYTF. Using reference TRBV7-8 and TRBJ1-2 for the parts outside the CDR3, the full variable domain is GAGVSQSPRYKVAKRGQDVALRCDPISGHVSLFWYQQALGQGPEFLTYFQNEAQLDKSGLPSDRFFAERPEGSVSTLKIQRTQQEDSAVYLCASSLTVADGYTFGSGTRLTVV.

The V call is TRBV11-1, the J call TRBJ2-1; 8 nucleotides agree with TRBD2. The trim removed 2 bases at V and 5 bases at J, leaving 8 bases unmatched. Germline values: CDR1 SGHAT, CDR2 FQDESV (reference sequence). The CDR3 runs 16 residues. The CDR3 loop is CASSLRRAGANNEQFF. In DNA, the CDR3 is TGTGCCAGCAGCTTAAGGAGAGCGGGGGCCAACAATGAGCAGTTCTTC. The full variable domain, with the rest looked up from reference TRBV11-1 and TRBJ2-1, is EAEVAQSPRYKITEKSQAVAFWCDPISGHATLYWYRQILGQGPELLVQFQDESVVDDSQLPKDRFSAERLKGVDSTLKIQPAELGDSAMYLCASSLRRAGANNEQFFGPGTRLTVL.

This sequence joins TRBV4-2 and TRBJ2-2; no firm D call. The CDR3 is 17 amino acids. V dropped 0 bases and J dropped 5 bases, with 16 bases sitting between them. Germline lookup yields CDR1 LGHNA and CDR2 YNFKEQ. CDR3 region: CASSQDIRSVDTGELFF. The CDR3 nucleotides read TGTGCCAGCAGCCAAGATATTCGGAGTGTTGATACCGGGGAGCTGTTTTTT.

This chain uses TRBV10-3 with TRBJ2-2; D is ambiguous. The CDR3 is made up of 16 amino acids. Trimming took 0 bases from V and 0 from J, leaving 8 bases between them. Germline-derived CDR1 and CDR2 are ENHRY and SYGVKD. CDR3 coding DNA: TGTGCCATCAGTGAGTCTCTGGCCGCGAACACCGGGGAGCTGTTTTTT. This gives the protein CAISESLAANTGELFF.

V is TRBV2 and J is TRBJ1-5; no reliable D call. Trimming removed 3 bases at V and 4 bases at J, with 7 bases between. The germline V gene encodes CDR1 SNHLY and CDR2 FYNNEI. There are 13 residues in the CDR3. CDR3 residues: CASSEGSNQPQHF. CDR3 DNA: TGTGCCAGCAGTGAGGGAAGTAATCAGCCCCAGCATTTT.

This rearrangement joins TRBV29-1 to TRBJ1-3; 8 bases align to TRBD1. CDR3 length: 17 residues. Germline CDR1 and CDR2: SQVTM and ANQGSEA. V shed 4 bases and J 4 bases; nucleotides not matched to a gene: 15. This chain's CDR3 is CSVVAPQTGAQGNTIYF. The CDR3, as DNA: TGCAGCGTTGTGGCTCCCCAGACAGGGGCGCAGGGAAACACCATATATTTT.

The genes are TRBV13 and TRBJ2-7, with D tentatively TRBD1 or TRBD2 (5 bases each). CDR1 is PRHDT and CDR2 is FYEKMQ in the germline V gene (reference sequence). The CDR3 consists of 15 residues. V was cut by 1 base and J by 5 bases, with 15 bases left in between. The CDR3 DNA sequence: TGTGCCAGCAGCTTAGCCGGGGCGGATCCGGACGAGCAGTACTTC. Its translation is CASSLAGADPDEQYF.

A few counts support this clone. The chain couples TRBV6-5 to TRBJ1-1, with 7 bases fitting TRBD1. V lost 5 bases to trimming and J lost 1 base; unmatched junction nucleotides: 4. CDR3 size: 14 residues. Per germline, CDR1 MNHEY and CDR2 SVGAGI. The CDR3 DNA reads TGTGCCAGCAGTCCCTGGACAGGGAACACTGAAGCTTTCTTT. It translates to CASSPWTGNTEAFF.

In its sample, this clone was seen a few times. CDR3 residues: CASSQEVGLGDTQYF. CDR3 nucleotides: TGTGCCAGCAGCCAAGAAGTTGGGCTGGGAGATACGCAGTATTTT. This chain uses TRBV4-2 with TRBJ2-3; unclear D gene. The CDR3 loop spans 15 amino acids. The germline V gene encodes CDR1 LGHNA and CDR2 YNFKEQ. V was trimmed by 0 bases and J by 5 bases, leaving 12 bases between them.

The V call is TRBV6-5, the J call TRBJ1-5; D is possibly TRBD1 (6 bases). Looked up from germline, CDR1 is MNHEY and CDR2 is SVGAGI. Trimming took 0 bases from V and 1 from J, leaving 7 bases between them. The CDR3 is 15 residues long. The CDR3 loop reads CASSYSGGSNQPQHF. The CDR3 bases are TGTGCCAGCAGTTACTCAGGGGGAAGCAATCAGCCCCAGCATTTT.

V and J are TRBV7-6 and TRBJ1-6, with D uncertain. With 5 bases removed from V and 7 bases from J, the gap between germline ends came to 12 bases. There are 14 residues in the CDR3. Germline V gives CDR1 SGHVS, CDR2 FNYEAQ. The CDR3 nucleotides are TGTGCCAGCAGCCTACGGGGAGGGAATTCACCCCTCCACTTT. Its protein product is CASSLRGGNSPLHF.

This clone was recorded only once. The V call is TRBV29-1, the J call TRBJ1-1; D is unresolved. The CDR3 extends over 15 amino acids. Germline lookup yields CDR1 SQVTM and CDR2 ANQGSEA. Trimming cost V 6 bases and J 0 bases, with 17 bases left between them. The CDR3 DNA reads TGCAGCGTGGCTGGGATGGGGTACATGAACACTGAAGCTTTCTTT. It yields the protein CSVAGMGYMNTEAFF.

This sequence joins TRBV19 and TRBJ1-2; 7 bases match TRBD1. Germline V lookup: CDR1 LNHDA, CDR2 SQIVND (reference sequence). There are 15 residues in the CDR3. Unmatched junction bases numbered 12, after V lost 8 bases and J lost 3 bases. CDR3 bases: TGTGCCAGTGCCTCGGGGAGGGGGCAGCACTATGGCTACACCTTC. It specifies CASASGRGQHYGYTF.